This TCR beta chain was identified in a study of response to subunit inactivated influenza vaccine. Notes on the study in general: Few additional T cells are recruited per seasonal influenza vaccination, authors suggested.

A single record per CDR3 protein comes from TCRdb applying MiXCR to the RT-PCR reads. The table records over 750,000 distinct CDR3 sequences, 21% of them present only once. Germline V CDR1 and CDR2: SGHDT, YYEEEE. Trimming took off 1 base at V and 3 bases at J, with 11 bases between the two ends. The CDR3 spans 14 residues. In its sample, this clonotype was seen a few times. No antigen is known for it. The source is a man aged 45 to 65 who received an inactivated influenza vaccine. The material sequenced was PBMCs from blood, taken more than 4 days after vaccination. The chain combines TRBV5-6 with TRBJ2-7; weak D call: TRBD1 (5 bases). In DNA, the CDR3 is TGTGCCAGCAGCTTGATGGTCCAGGGCTACGAGCAGTACTTC. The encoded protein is CASSLMVQGYEQYF.